The subject of this entry is one T cell receptor (beta chain). The sample is drawn from a study of blood T cell repertoires in COVID-19. Study summary: Whether acute or convalescent, the COVID-19 samples came from the United States, Italy and Spain. T cells, B-cell-depleted T cells, or PBMCs supplied cDNA or gDNA.

Trimming took 3 bases from V and 6 from J; bases not matched to a gene: 5. Germline V lookup: CDR1 KGHDR, CDR2 SFDVKD. CDR3 size: 16 residues. Authors' analysis steps: Amplified reference gene primers provided the basis for estimating nucleated cell counts. Only in-frame clones appear in the TCRdb table, and some are missing; sequencing was by immunoSEQ multiplex PCR. V and J calls and clone size are as listed in that table; D and trimming were resolved from the DNA. Among around 130,000 clones, roughly 90% were seen once, and the ten largest hold about 2%. The sequence was obtained from a man in his 70s with active COVID-19. Sample: peripheral blood. V usage is TRBV24-1 and J usage is TRBJ2-1, with 12 positions matching TRBD2. In DNA, the CDR3 is TGTGCCACCAGTGATGCGACTAGCGGGAGAGGCAATGAGCAGTTCTTC. Its translation is CATSDATSGRGNEQFF.